This TCR beta chain stems from a study of vaccination and CD4 T cells after COVID-19. Study as a whole: Convalescent cases consisted of six males and four females, of whom two were Hispanic. Samples taken post-COVID came a median about 98 days after diagnosis, ranging from 35 to 161.

Specified time point: late sampling 161 to 241 days after vaccination in a few convalescent patients. Treatment reported: 10-day PBMC culture with coronavirus spike peptide pools or control peptides (ViraFEST assay). This clonotype was detected only a few times. As yet, its antigen is unknown. Study-level findings and limits: In convalescent patients, 304 of 307 vaccine-specific clones were spike mono-reactive.

The ends were cut back, 5 bases at V and 0 bases at J, with 10 bases in the middle. Germline lookup yields CDR1 MDHEN and CDR2 SYDVKM. There are 14 residues in the CDR3. The Oncomine TCR Beta short-read assay sequenced DNA from cultured CD4+ T cells. TCRdb reprocessed the PCR reads with MiXCR, giving one entry per CDR3 protein. The table has fewer than 25,000 distinct CDR3 sequences, about 29% seen once. This clonotype originated in a human donor who had recovered from COVID-19. This material consisted of CD4+ T cells from blood, cultured in vitro, taken about 7 months after SARS-CoV-2 vaccination. The chain employs TRBV28 and TRBJ2-5, with a tentative D call TRBD2 (5 bases). The CDR3 nucleotides are TGTGCCAGCAGTGCTAGCTGGGACCAAGAGACCCAGTACTTC. Its translation is CASSASWDQETQYF.